Presented here are 21 T cell receptor beta chains from one specimen sequenced in a study of shared clonotypes between healthy human individuals. Some clones are missing from TCRdb's copy, which holds only in-frame ones; the method was immunoSEQ multiplex PCR. The top ten clones hold 0.36% of a sample with fewer than 2.5 million clones, roughly 93% of them seen once. The specimen was naive CD4+ T cells from PBMCs. Stated subset: CD45RA+ positively selected. The receptors come from a man between 18 and 29 years old in good health. Some clones in this sample may be carry-over from other donors' samples.

This rearrangement joins TRBV28 to TRBJ1-1; D call uncertain. The CDR3 covers 13 residues. Between the trimmed V and J ends, which lost 1 base and 3 bases, there was a span of 6 bases. From germline, CDR1 is MDHEN and CDR2 SYDVKM. The CDR3 coding sequence is TGTGCCAGCAGTTTATCCCAGGACACTGAAGCTTTCTTT. This translates into CASSLSQDTEAFF.

This clone was seen only once. CDR3 nucleotides: TGTGCCAGCAGTCCCCTAGCGGGAGTCATGTTCTTC. Its protein product is CASSPLAGVMFF. The J gene is TRBJ2-1, the V gene TRBV27; 10 bases map to TRBD2. Looked up from germline, CDR1 is MNHEY and CDR2 is SMNVEV (reference sequence). V trimming: 5 bases; J trimming: 15 bases; junction bases outside the gene matches: 7. The CDR3 contains 12 residues.

This rearrangement joins TRBV11-3 to TRBJ2-2; 11 bases are shared with TRBD2. This CDR3 spans 18 amino acids. V trimming: 5 bases; J trimming: 6 bases; junction bases outside the gene matches: 14. Germline V gene sequence: CDR1 SGHNT, CDR2 YENEEA. The CDR3 DNA sequence: TGTGCCAGCAGCCCCAAAGGGCTAGCGGGAGGTCTACCCGGGGAGCTGTTTTTT. Encoded protein: CASSPKGLAGGLPGELFF.

The rearrangement joins TRBV6-1 to TRBJ1-1; D is undetermined. V shed 6 bases and J shed 11 bases, with 13 bases lying between them. This CDR3 has 11 residues. CDR1 and CDR2 (germline): MNHNS, SASEGT. The CDR3 nucleotides read TGTGCCAGCAGGAATGGGGTTGGGGCTTTCTTT. Encoded protein: CASRNGVGAFF.

This chain connects TRBV11-2 to TRBJ1-2, with 9 bases that match TRBD1. This CDR3 has 19 residues. Germline CDR1 is SGHAT and CDR2 is FQNNGV. Trimming removed 6 bases from V and 6 bases from J; junction bases left unmatched: 23. The CDR3 protein is CASSKGSGTGRRRSDGYTF. CDR3 sequence (DNA): TGTGCCAGCAGTAAAGGGTCCGGGACAGGGAGAAGAAGGTCCGATGGCTACACCTTC.

The V and J genes are TRBV18 and TRBJ2-1; D unclear. Germline loops: CDR1 KGHSH, CDR2 LQKENI. V lost 1 base, J lost 9 bases, and 16 bases lay in between. The CDR3 has 15 amino acids. CDR3 region: CASSPLLGQTPEQFF. As DNA, the CDR3 is TGTGCCAGCTCACCACTCTTGGGTCAGACCCCTGAGCAGTTCTTC.

Remarks on this clone: This CDR3 is also generated by other DNA sequences in the sample. The chain joins TRBV11-2 to TRBJ1-5, with TRBD1 as a possible D gene (6 bases). The CDR3 has 13 amino acids. The germline V gene has CDR1 SGHAT and CDR2 FQNNGV. The V end was cut by 5 bases, the J end by 6 bases, with 11 bases between. Here the CDR3 DNA reads TGTGCCAGCAGCCTACAGGGAGGTCAGCCCCAGCATTTT. As protein: CASSLQGGQPQHF.

This chain uses TRBV2 with TRBJ2-1; D gene ambiguous. Trimming took 1 base from V and 0 from J, leaving 10 bases between them. The CDR3 has 16 residues. Germline V gives CDR1 SNHLY, CDR2 FYNNEI. The CDR3 coding sequence is TGTGCCAGCAGTGAAGGCGGAGCCGTCTCCTACAATGAGCAGTTCTTC. Its protein is CASSEGGAVSYNEQFF.

The chain employs TRBV21-1 and TRBJ1-2. TRBV21-1 is a pseudogene. The CDR3 has 17 amino acids. CDR3 in amino acids: CASSNRPRSSFNYGYTF. CDR3 sequence (DNA): TGTGCCAGCAGCAATCGGCCCAGAAGCTCCTTTAACTATGGCTACACCTTC.

About this clone itself: The same CDR3 also results from other DNA sequences found in this sample. The chain couples TRBV18 to TRBJ2-7; D gene ambiguous. The germline CDR1 and CDR2 sequences are KGHSH and LQKENI. The germline V and J ends were trimmed by 4 bases and 0 bases, with 4 bases remaining between them. The CDR3 extends over 12 amino acids. The CDR3 region is CASSRDSYEQYF. The CDR3 nucleotides read TGTGCCAGCTCACGGGACTCCTACGAGCAGTACTTC.

V gene TRBV5-6 combines with J gene TRBJ2-2; a weak D match, TRBD2 (6 bases). The germline V gene encodes CDR1 SGHDT and CDR2 YYEEEE. The V end was cut by 0 bases, the J end by 4 bases, with 13 bases between. The length of the CDR3 is 16 residues. The CDR3 DNA is TGTGCCAGCAGCTTGGTAGGGCGGGGCCGCACCGGGGAGCTGTTTTTT. Amino acids: CASSLVGRGRTGELFF.

The chain links TRBV19 to TRBJ2-7, with TRBD1 as a possible D gene (5 bases). In germline, CDR1 is LNHDA, CDR2 SQIVND (reference sequence). Deletions cut 1 base from V and 4 bases from J, with 11 bases between. The CDR3 is 14 amino acids. The DNA for the CDR3 is TGTGCCAGTAGTATAGGCGGCAGGGAATACGAGCAGTACTTC. Translated, it gives CASSIGGREYEQYF. Filled out from reference TRBV19 and TRBJ2-7, the complete variable domain reads DGGITQSPKYLFRKEGQNVTLSCEQNLNHDAMYWYRQDPGQGLRLIYYSQIVNDFQKGDIAEGYSVSREKKESFPLTVTSAQKNPTAFYLCASSIGGREYEQYFGPGTRLTVT.

The chain recombines TRBV5-1 with TRBJ1-1; tentative D call: TRBD1 (6 bases). From germline, CDR1 is SGHRS and CDR2 YFSETQ. V was clipped by 0 bases and J by 6 bases, with 15 bases between them. CDR3 length equals 15 residues. CDR3 nucleotides: TGCGCCAGCAGCTTGGTCGGGGGGCTAGGGGCTGAAGCTTTCTTT. It encodes CASSLVGGLGAEAFF.

This chain links TRBV5-1 with TRBJ1-1; a possible D gene is TRBD1 (5 bases). The V end lost 0 bases, the J end lost 7 bases, and 7 bases lay between the germline ends. The CDR3 contains 12 residues. The germline gives CDR1 SGHRS, CDR2 YFSETQ. The DNA of the CDR3 is TGCGCCAGCAGCTTGGGGGGCCTTGAAGCTTTCTTT. This codes for CASSLGGLEAFF.

This chain links TRBV18 with TRBJ1-2, with D unclear. Germline lookup yields CDR1 KGHSH and CDR2 LQKENI. This CDR3 is 13 amino acids long. The ends were cut back, 6 bases at V and 0 bases at J, with 8 bases in the middle. Here the CDR3 reads CASSDGANYGYTF. DNA for the CDR3: TGTGCCAGCTCTGACGGAGCTAACTATGGCTACACCTTC.

The genes are TRBV6-1 and TRBJ1-1; D unresolved. Per germline, CDR1 MNHNS and CDR2 SASEGT. This CDR3 region has 13 residues. Trimming shortened V by 2 bases and J by 3 bases, and 7 bases separated the two germline ends. In DNA, the CDR3 is TGTGCCAGCAGTGAAAGTGGATACACTGAAGCTTTCTTT. It yields the protein CASSESGYTEAFF.

The V gene is TRBV7-9, the J gene TRBJ2-4; no firm D call. V was trimmed by 5 bases and J by 2 bases, leaving 13 bases between them. The germline gives CDR1 SEHNR, CDR2 FQNEAQ (reference sequence). CDR3 size: 15 residues. Written as DNA, the CDR3 is TGTGCCAGCAGCCTCCAAGGTAGCTCCAAAAACATTCAGTACTTC. Residues: CASSLQGSSKNIQYF.

This sequence joins TRBV7-9 and TRBJ2-5; maybe TRBD1 (6 bases). The CDR3 contains 16 residues. V was trimmed by 5 bases and J by 1 base, leaving 17 bases between them. Germline assignment: CDR1 SEHNR and CDR2 FQNEAQ (reference sequence). The DNA of the CDR3 is TGTGCCAGCAGCGATCCGACACAGGGATCCCAAGAGACCCAGTACTTC. It specifies CASSDPTQGSQETQYF.

The chain combines TRBV30 with TRBJ2-7; D might be TRBD2 (5 bases). This CDR3 has 14 residues. V was pared by 5 bases and J by 2 bases, with 16 bases between. Germline assignment: CDR1 GTSNPN and CDR2 SVGIG (reference sequence). Here the CDR3 reads CAWSRGEMAYEQYF. As DNA, the CDR3 is TGTGCCTGGTCTCGGGGTGAAATGGCCTACGAGCAGTACTTC.

The count of this clone is one. The V gene is TRBV2, the J gene TRBJ1-5; TRBD1 agrees at 8 bases. This CDR3 contains 14 residues. The germline V gene encodes CDR1 SNHLY and CDR2 FYNNEI. Trimming took 4 bases from V and 7 from J; bases not matched to a gene: 6. The CDR3 coding sequence is TGTGCCAGCAGTGCCGGACAGGGAGGGCAGCCCCAGCATTTT. Translation: CASSAGQGGQPQHF.

The chain employs TRBV5-5 and TRBJ2-5; possibly TRBD2 for D (5 bases). Trimming removed 2 bases at V and 5 bases at J, with 19 bases between. In germline, CDR1 is SGHKS, CDR2 YYEKEE (reference sequence). The CDR3 totals 16 residues. The CDR3 nucleotides read TGTGCCAGCAGCTTACTTTCGAGGCGAGGGCAGGAGACCCAGTACTTC. Amino acid sequence: CASSLLSRRGQETQYF.